Here is one T cell receptor beta chain with its context. The antigen is not known. This specimen belongs to a study of CXCR3-negative and CXCR3-positive naive CD8 T cells. Study-wide results and limits: Diversity ran similarly high across both naive subsets but far lower in memory CD8+ cells.

UMI-labeled TRB cDNA libraries were prepared by 5' RACE. TCRdb re-called the 5' RACE reads and gives one entry per CDR3 protein, without DNA. Recorded for this sample: tens of thousands of distinct CDR3 sequences. Germline-derived CDR1 and CDR2 are MNHEY and SMNVEV (reference sequence). The CDR3 consists of 15 residues. The sequenced sample consisted of naive CXCR3- CD8+ T cells from blood. Subset meaning: CD45RO-CCR7+CD27+CD95- naive CD8+ T cells lacking CXCR3 (TNR3-). The sequence was obtained from a human donor in good health. Some clones in this sample may be carry-over from other donors' samples. V and J are TRBV27 and TRBJ1-5; TCRdb's assignment of TRBD1 cannot be checked, as there is no DNA. CDR3 sequence: CATATGPYSNQPQHF.